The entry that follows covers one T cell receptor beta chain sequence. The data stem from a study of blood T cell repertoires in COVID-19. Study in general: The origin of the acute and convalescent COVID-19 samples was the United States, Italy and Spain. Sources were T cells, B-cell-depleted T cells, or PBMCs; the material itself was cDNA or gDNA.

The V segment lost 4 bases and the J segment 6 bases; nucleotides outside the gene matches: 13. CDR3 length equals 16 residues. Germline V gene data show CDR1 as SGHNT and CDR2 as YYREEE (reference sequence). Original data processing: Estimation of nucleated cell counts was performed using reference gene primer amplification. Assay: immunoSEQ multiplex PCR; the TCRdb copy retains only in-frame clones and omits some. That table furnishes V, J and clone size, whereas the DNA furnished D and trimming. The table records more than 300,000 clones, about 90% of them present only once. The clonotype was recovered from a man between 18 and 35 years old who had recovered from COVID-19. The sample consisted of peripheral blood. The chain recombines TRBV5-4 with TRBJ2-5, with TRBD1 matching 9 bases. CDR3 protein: CASSILGQGSSKTQYF. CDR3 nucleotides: TGTGCCAGCAGCATCCTTGGACAGGGGAGTTCGAAGACCCAGTACTTC.